These 24 T cell receptor beta chains came from one sample sequenced in a study of monozygotic twins with inflammatory bowel disease. TCRdb reanalyzed the 5' RACE reads, giving one entry per CDR3 protein sequence and no DNA. This sample contains 200,000 to 250,000 distinct CDR3 sequences. Sequenced sample: blood. The receptors here all came from a human donor with ulcerative colitis or Crohn's disease, or a healthy co-twin of an affected twin (not recorded which).

The rearrangement joins TRBV18 to TRBJ1-3. CDR1 and CDR2 from the germline V gene are KGHSH and LQKENI. The CDR3 sequence is 17 residues long. The CDR3: CASSPRPGRTSGNTIYF.

This chain links TRBV20-1 with TRBJ1-1; the D call of TRBD1 rests on TCRdb alone, since no DNA is present to check it. There are 16 residues in the CDR3. The germline CDR1 and CDR2 sequences are DFQATT and SNEGSKA (reference sequence). CDR3 in amino acids: CSARRGNRGGYTEAFF.

V usage is TRBV5-1 and J usage is TRBJ1-1; TCRdb calls TRBD1, which cannot be checked without DNA. Germline values: CDR1 SGHRS, CDR2 YFSETQ. CDR3 length: 16 amino acids. CDR3 in amino acids: CASSFQTGNMNTEAFF. The full variable domain, completed using reference TRBV5-1 and TRBJ1-1, is KAGVTQTPRYLIKTRGQQVTLSCSPISGHRSVSWYQQTPGQGLQFLFEYFSETQRNKGNFPGRFSGRQFSNSRSEMNVSTLELGDSALYLCASSFQTGNMNTEAFFGQGTRLTVV.

The V gene is TRBV7-6, the J gene TRBJ2-7; TCRdb names TRBD1, which stays unverified in the absence of DNA. Germline V gene lookup returns CDR1 SGHVS and CDR2 FNYEAQ. The CDR3 spans 19 residues. CDR3: CASSGTWTGPNPFSYEQYF.

This chain connects TRBV5-4 to TRBJ2-1. The CDR3 is 13 residues long. Germline V gene data show CDR1 as SGHNT and CDR2 as YYREEE (reference sequence). The CDR3 loop reads CASSHQLYNEQFF.

This chain links TRBV10-3 with TRBJ1-1. The CDR3 is 13 residues long. CDR1 is ENHRY and CDR2 is SYGVKD in the germline V gene. The CDR3 loop reads CAITRALNTEAFF.

The rearrangement uses TRBV5-5 and TRBJ1-4; TCRdb returns TRBD1, unconfirmable since there is no DNA. CDR1 is SGHKS, CDR2 YYEKEE, per germline (reference sequence). The CDR3 runs to 15 residues. This CDR3 reads CASSFLVGREEKLFF.

V is TRBV7-8 and J is TRBJ2-7; with no DNA, the TCRdb D assignment of TRBD2 cannot be verified. The CDR3 loop spans 15 amino acids. The V gene's germline CDR1 is SGHVS and CDR2 FQNEAQ. CDR3 in amino acids: CASSAPGLVHYEQYF. Filled out from reference TRBV7-8 and TRBJ2-7, the complete variable domain reads GAGVSQSPRYKVAKRGQDVALRCDPISGHVSLFWYQQALGQGPEFLTYFQNEAQLDKSGLPSDRFFAERPEGSVSTLKIQRTQQEDSAVYLCASSAPGLVHYEQYFGPGTRLTVT.

V and J are TRBV20-1 and TRBJ1-3. The CDR3 totals 15 residues. CDR1 is DFQATT, CDR2 SNEGSKA, per germline (reference sequence). The CDR3 region is CSAREGLAVRNTIYF.

The CDR3 sequence: CASRGGTYEQYF. The J gene is TRBJ2-7, the V gene TRBV7-2; TCRdb designates TRBD2, a call that cannot be tested without DNA. The germline CDR1 and CDR2 sequences are SGHTA and FQGNSA. The CDR3 is 12 residues long.

This chain uses TRBV4-1 with TRBJ1-1. Germline assignment: CDR1 MGHRA and CDR2 YSYEKL. The CDR3 contains 15 residues. CDR3 amino acids: CASSQVSLQNTEAFF.

CDR3 sequence: CSARSPGGSGKGTDTQYF. The genes are TRBV20-1 and TRBJ2-3; the D call of TRBD2 rests on TCRdb alone, since no DNA is present to check it. Germline lookup yields CDR1 DFQATT and CDR2 SNEGSKA (reference sequence). The CDR3 loop spans 18 amino acids.

The rearrangement links TRBV7-9 to TRBJ1-1; TCRdb picks TRBD1, but there is no DNA to check that call. Germline V CDR1 and CDR2: SEHNR, FQNEAQ (reference sequence). This CDR3 is 16 amino acids long. The chain's CDR3 is CASSDPSGTVYTEAFF.

V is TRBV20-1 and J is TRBJ2-1. The CDR3 is 12 amino acids. Germline CDR1 reads DFQATT; CDR2 reads SNEGSKA (reference sequence). The CDR3: CSAIGLLNEQFF.

The rearrangement uses TRBV25-1 and TRBJ1-1; TCRdb calls TRBD1, which cannot be checked without DNA. Germline V gene data show CDR1 as MGHDK and CDR2 as SYGVNS. The CDR3 contains 19 residues. CDR3 region: CASSPRTGADPHMNTEAFF.

The chain employs TRBV18 and TRBJ1-2; lacking DNA, the TRBD1 call made by TCRdb goes unchecked. CDR1 KGHSH and CDR2 LQKENI come from the germline V gene. The CDR3 spans 14 residues. The CDR3 loop is CASSPPMGAGGYTF.

The chain uses TRBV7-7 and TRBJ2-1; without DNA, the TCRdb call of TRBD1 cannot be checked. Germline-derived CDR1 and CDR2 are SSHAT and FNYEAQ (reference sequence). CDR3 length: 14 residues. This CDR3 reads CASSPPGSMDEQFF. Full variable domain (rest looked up from reference TRBV7-7 and TRBJ2-1): GAGVSQSPRYKVTKRGQDVTLRCDPISSHATLYWYQQALGQGPEFLTYFNYEAQPDKSGLPSDRFSAERPEGSISTLTIQRTEQRDSAMYRCASSPPGSMDEQFFGPGTRLTVL.

The chain carries TRBV5-1 and TRBJ2-1; TCRdb picks TRBD1, but there is no DNA to check that call. Germline assignment: CDR1 SGHRS and CDR2 YFSETQ. The length of the CDR3 is 14 residues. This CDR3 is CASSLQGADNEQFF.

This chain joins TRBV20-1 and TRBJ1-2; TCRdb designates TRBD1, a call that cannot be tested without DNA. The CDR3 sequence is 16 residues long. Germline lookup yields CDR1 DFQATT and CDR2 SNEGSKA (reference sequence). The CDR3 protein is CSADPRDRGQFYGYTF.

V and J are TRBV19 and TRBJ2-4; TCRdb's D call, TRBD1, is unchecked because there is no DNA. The CDR3 loop spans 13 amino acids. Germline CDR1 and CDR2: LNHDA and SQIVND (reference sequence). CDR3 protein: CASRQGIENIQYF. Variable domain in full (rest from reference TRBV19 and TRBJ2-4): DGGITQSPKYLFRKEGQNVTLSCEQNLNHDAMYWYRQDPGQGLRLIYYSQIVNDFQKGDIAEGYSVSREKKESFPLTVTSAQKNPTAFYLCASRQGIENIQYFGAGTRLSVL.

The V call is TRBV9, the J call TRBJ2-5; TCRdb's D call, TRBD1, is unchecked because there is no DNA. Germline V gene sequence: CDR1 SGDLS, CDR2 YYNGEE. The CDR3 is 15 amino acids. CDR3: CASSAGTGVQETQYF.

The CDR3 reads CSAGDRPQETQYF. The chain employs TRBV20-1 and TRBJ2-5; the TCRdb call, TRBD1, lacks DNA for checking. The length of the CDR3 is 13 residues. CDR1 DFQATT and CDR2 SNEGSKA come from the germline V gene (reference sequence).

The chain uses TRBV12-3 or TRBV12-4 and TRBJ2-1. This CDR3 has 15 amino acids. The CDR3 reads CASSVRGAPYNEQFF.

The rearrangement joins TRBV6-1 to TRBJ1-2; as DNA is missing, the TRBD1 call by TCRdb cannot be tested. The CDR3 sequence is 16 residues long. The germline V gene has CDR1 MNHNS and CDR2 SASEGT. The CDR3 protein is CASTPGGGAPLYGYTF.